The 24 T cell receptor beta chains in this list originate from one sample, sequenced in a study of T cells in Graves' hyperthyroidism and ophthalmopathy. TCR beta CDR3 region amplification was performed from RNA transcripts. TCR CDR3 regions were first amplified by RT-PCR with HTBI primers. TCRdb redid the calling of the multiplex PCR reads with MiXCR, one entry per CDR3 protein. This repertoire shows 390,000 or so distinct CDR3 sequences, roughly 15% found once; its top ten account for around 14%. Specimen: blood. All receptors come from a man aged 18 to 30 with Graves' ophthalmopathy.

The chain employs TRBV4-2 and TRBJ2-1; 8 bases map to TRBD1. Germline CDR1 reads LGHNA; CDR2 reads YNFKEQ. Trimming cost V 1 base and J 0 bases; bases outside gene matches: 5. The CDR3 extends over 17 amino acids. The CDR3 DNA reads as TGTGCCAGCAGCCAAGGTCAGGGGGCCCCCTCCTACAATGAGCAGTTCTTC. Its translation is CASSQGQGAPSYNEQFF.

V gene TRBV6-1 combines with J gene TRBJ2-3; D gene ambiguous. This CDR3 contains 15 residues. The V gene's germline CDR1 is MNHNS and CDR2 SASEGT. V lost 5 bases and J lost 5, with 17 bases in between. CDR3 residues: CASSTAPTVGDTQYF. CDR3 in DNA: TGTGCCAGCAGTACGGCCCCTACAGTGGGAGATACGCAGTATTTT.

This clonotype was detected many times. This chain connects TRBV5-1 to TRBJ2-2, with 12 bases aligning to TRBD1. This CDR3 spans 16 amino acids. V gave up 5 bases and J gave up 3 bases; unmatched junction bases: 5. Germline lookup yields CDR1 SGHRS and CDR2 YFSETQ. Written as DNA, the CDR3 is TGCGCCAGCAGTTCGGGACAGGGGGCCGACACCGGGGAGCTGTTTTTT. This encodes CASSSGQGADTGELFF.

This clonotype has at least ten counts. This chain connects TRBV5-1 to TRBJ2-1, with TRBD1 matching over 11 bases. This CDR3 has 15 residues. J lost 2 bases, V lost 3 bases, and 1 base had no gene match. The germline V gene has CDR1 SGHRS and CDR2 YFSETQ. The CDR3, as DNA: TGCGCCAGCAGCTGGGGACAGGGGGCCTACAATGAGCAGTTCTTC. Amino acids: CASSWGQGAYNEQFF.

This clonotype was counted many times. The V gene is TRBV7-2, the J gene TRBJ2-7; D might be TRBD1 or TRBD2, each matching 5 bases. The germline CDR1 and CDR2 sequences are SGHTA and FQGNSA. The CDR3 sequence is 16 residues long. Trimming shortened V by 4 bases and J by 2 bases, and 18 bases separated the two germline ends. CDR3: CASSSLKGRYPYEQYF. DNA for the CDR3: TGTGCCAGCAGCTCGCTGAAGGGACGGTATCCCTACGAGCAGTACTTC.

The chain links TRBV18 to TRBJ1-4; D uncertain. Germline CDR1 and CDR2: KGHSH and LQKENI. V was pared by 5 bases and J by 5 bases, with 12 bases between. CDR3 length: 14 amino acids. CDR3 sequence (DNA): TGTGCCAGCTCATCCCTAAAGGTGAATGAAAAACTGTTTTTT. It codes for CASSSLKVNEKLFF. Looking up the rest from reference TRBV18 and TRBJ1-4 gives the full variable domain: NAGVMQNPRHLVRRRGQEARLRCSPMKGHSHVYWYRQLPEEGLKFMVYLQKENIIDESGMPKERFSAEFPKEGPSILRIQQVVRGDSAAYFCASSSLKVNEKLFFGSGTQLSVL.

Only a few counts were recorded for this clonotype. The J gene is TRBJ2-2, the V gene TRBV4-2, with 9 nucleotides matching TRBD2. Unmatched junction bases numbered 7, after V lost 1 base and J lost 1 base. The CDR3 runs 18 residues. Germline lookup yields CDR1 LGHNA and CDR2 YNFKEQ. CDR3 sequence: CASSQVQRAGGNTGELFF. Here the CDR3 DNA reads TGTGCCAGCAGCCAAGTCCAGCGAGCGGGAGGGAACACCGGGGAGCTGTTTTTT.

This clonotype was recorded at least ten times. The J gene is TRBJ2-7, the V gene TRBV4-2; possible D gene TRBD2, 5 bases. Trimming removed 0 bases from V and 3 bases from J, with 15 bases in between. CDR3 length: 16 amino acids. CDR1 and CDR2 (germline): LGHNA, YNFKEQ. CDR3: CASSQDGVPGIYEQYF. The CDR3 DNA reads TGTGCCAGCAGCCAAGATGGGGTACCCGGGATCTACGAGCAGTACTTC.

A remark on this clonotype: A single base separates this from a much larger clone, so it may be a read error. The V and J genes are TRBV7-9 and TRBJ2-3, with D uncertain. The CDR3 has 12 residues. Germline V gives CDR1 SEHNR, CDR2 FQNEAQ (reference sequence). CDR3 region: CARSKGVDTQYF. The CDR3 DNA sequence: TGTGCCCGCAGCAAGGGCGTAGATACGCAGTATTTT.

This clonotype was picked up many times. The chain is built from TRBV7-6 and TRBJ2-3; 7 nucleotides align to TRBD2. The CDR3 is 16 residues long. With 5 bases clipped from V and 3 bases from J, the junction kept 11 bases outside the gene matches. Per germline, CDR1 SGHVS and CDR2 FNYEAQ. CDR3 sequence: CASSESGLAVTDTQYF. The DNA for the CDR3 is TGTGCCAGCAGCGAAAGCGGCCTAGCGGTGACAGATACGCAGTATTTT.

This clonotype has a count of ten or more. The DNA for the CDR3 is TGTGCCAGCAGCCAAGTTACTAGCGGGAGCTCCTACGAGCAGTACTTC. Its protein is CASSQVTSGSSYEQYF. The V and J genes are TRBV3-1 and TRBJ2-7; 11 nucleotides agree with TRBD2. This CDR3 spans 16 amino acids. The V and J ends lost 1 base and 0 bases, in that order; junction bases with no gene match: 2. Looked up from germline, CDR1 is LGHDT and CDR2 is YNNKEL (reference sequence).

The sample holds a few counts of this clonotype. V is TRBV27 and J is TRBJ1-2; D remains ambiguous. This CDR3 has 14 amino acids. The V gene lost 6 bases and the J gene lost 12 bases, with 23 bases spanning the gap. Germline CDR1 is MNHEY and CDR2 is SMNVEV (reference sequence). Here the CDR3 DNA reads TGTGCCAGCAGAAACCCCAGGTCCCCGAAGGCACACACCTTC. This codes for CASRNPRSPKAHTF.

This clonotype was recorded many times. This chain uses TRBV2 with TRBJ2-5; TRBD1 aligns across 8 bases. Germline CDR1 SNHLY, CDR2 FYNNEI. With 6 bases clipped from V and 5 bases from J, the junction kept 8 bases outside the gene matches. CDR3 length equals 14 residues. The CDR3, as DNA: TGTGCCAGCAGAGGACAGGGTGGTCGGGAGACCCAGTACTTC. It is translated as CASRGQGGRETQYF.

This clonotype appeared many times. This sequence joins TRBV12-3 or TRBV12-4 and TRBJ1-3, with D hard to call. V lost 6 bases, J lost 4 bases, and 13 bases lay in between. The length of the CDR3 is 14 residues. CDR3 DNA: TGTGCCAGCAGCAAACTAATGAGGGGAAACACCATATATTTT. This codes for CASSKLMRGNTIYF.

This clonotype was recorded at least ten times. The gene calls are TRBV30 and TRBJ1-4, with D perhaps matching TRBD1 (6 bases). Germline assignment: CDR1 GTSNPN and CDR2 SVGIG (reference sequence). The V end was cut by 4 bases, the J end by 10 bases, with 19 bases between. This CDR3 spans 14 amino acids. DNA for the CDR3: TGTGCCTGGACGGTCCGGGGGCCGACCGTAAAACTGTTTTTT. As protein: CAWTVRGPTVKLFF.

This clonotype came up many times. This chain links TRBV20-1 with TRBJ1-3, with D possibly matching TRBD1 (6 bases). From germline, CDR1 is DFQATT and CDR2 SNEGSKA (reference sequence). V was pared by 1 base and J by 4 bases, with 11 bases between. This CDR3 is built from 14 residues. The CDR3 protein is CSARGPGAGNTIYF. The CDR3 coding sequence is TGCAGTGCTAGAGGGCCGGGGGCGGGAAACACCATATATTTT.

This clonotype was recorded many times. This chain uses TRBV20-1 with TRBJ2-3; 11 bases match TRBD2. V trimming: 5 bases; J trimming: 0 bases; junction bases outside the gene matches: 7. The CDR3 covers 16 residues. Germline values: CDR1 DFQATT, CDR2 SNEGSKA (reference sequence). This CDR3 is CSAPQTSGSSTDTQYF. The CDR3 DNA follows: TGCAGTGCTCCTCAAACTAGCGGGAGCAGCACAGATACGCAGTATTTT.

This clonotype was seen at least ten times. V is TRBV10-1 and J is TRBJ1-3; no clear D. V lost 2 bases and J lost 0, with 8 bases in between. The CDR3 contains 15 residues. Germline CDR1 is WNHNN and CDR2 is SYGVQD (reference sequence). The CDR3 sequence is CASSEEANSGNTIYF. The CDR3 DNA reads TGCGCCAGCAGTGAGGAGGCGAACTCTGGAAACACCATATATTTT.

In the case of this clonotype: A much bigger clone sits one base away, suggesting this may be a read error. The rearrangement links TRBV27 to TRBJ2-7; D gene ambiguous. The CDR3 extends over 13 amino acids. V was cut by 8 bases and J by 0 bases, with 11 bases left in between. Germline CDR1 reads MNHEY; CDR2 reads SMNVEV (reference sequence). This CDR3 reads CASALVNSYEQYF. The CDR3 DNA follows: TGTGCCAGCGCGTTAGTGAACTCCTACGAGCAGTACTTC.

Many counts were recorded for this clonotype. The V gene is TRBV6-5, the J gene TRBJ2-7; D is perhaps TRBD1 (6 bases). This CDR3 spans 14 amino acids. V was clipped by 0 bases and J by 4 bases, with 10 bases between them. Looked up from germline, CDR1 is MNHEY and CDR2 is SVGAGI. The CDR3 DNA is TGTGCCAGCAGTTACTCGCCCCAGGGGTACGAGCAGTACTTC. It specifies CASSYSPQGYEQYF.

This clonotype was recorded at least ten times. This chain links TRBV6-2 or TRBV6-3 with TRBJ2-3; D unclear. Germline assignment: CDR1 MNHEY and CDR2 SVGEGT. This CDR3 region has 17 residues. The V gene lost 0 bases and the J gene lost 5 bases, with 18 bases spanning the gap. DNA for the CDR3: TGTGCCAGCAGTTACTCGAGGAAGGAAGGTCGCGGAGATACGCAGTATTTT. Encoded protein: CASSYSRKEGRGDTQYF.

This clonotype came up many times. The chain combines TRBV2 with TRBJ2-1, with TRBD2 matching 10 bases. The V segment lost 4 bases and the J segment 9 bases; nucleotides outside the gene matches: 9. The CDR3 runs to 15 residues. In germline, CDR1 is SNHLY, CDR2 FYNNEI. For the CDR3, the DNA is TGTGCCAGCAGTGTGGGAGCGGGGGGGCCAGGTGAGCAGTTCTTC. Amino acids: CASSVGAGGPGEQFF.

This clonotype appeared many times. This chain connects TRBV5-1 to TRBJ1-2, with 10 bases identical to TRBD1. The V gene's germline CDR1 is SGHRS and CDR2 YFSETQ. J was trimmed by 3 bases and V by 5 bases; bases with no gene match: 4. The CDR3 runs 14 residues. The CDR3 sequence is CASSSGTGDYGYTF. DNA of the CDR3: TGCGCCAGCAGTTCAGGGACAGGGGACTATGGCTACACCTTC.

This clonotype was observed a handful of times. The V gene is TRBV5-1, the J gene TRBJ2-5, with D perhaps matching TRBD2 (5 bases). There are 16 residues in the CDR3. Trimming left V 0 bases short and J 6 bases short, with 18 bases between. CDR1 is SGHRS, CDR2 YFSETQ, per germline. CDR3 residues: CASSLAGVNVGQTQYF. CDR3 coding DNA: TGCGCCAGCAGCTTGGCCGGGGTAAACGTAGGGCAGACCCAGTACTTC.